This entry concerns a single TCR beta chain. Its antigen is still unknown. Per-base quality was not reported, and no clone a single base away is much larger than it. This entry belongs to a study of blood T cell repertoires in COVID-19 (dated by TCRdb to 2019 to 2021). About the study as a whole: Samples covering the acute and convalescent phases of COVID-19 were provided by collaborators in the United States, Italy and Spain. The material from the prospective study consisted of cDNA or gDNA derived from T cells, B-cell-depleted T cells, or PBMCs. Deeply sampled blood TCRbeta repertoires from subjects exposed to, actively infected with, or recovered from COVID-19 were included in the dataset. The repertoires were made available in a free public database intended to serve as a resource for research on the immune response to SARS-CoV-2. Samples came from the ongoing ImmuneRACE study (first 160 participants) plus 1,254 subjects from 6 global collaborators. Sample metadata almost always included a de-identified subject ID, COVID-19 status, age in years and sex. Where HLA class I and class II types were available, the types were taken from metadata supplied by the sample provider, not from assay-based typing. Study-wide conclusions, independent of this receptor: The quantity of clinical and demographic metadata differed by source and by participant and was supplied without curation.

Collaborating institutions collected whole blood in K2EDTA tubes following their own protocols. Collaborator samples were shipped for TCRbeta analysis as frozen whole blood, isolated PBMCs, or DNA extracted from either sample type. V is pruned by 8 bases and J by 2 bases, leaving 7 bases of the junction without a gene match. Sequences MNHEY (CDR1) and SMNVEV (CDR2) are obtained from the germline V gene (reference sequence). Including the terminal cysteine and phenylalanine, the CDR3 comprises 14 residues. CDR3 DNA is the only sequence kept; it has 42 bases, read in frame from the first base. TCRbeta CDR3 regions were amplified from genomic DNA using the immunoSEQ Assay, a bias-controlled multiplex PCR. From the authors' description of their analysis: Within the assay, amplification of reference gene primers was used to estimate how many nucleated cells each sample contained. Sequence reads were collapsed and filtered to measure the absolute abundance of every unique TCRbeta CDR3 rearrangement. For each sample, productive Simpson clonality was calculated as the square root of Simpson's diversity index across productive rearrangements. In TCRdb, the immuneACCESS table is reduced to in-frame sequences with V and J assigned. These tables do not hold every clone; where another copy was compared, an unresolved V gene accounts for under half, and the others remain unexplained. That table is the source of V, J and clone size, and D and trimming were worked out from the DNA. The sample includes approximately 240,000 clones, with around four fifths observed a single time. The ten largest clones add up to 5% to 8% of the sample.

The sequence came from a woman aged 55-69 years with active or convalescent COVID-19. This receptor chain uses TRBV27 and TRBJ2-5; 8 middle bases align to TRBD1. Sequences were obtained from peripheral blood. The bases read TGTGCCAGCGGAATTCGGGACAGGCAAGAGACCCAGTACTTC. This gives the protein CASGIRDRQETQYF.